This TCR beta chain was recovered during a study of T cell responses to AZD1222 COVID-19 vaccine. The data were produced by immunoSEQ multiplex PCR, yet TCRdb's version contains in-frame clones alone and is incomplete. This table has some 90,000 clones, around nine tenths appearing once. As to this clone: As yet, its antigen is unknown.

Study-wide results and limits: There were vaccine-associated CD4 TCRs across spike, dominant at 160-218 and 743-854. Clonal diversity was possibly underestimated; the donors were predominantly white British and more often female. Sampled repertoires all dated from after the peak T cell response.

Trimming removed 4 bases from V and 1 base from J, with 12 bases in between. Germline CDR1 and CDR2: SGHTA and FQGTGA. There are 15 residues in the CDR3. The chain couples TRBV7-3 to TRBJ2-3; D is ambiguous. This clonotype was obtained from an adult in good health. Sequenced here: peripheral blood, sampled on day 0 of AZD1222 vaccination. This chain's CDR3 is CASSSDGYGTDTQYF. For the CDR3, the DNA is TGTGCCAGCAGCTCTGACGGTTACGGCACAGATACGCAGTATTTT.